This T cell receptor (beta chain) came from a study of CD8 T cells in Susac syndrome. Overall study: Patients with Susac syndrome had blood drawn and were at that point therapy-naive, on corticosteroids, or on intravenous immunoglobulin alone. Study-level results: The CD4+ T cell repertoires that were profiled in Susac syndrome showed no clonal expansion.

Germline assignment: CDR1 GTSNPN and CDR2 SVGIG (reference sequence). The CDR3 length is 15 residues. V lost 0 bases and J 6 bases, leaving 17 bases between the germline ends. Sequencing of TCR beta was undertaken in CD8+ and CD4+ T cells derived from blood. For this clonotype: The antigen remains unidentified.

The authors reverse transcribed roughly 0.5 to 1 ug RNA with random hexamers. It was immunoSEQ multiplex PCR that amplified TCR beta CDR3 across 54 Vbeta and 13 Jbeta. MiXCR, run by TCRdb on the immunoSEQ multiplex PCR reads, gives a single entry per CDR3 protein. The sample has some 190,000 distinct CDR3 sequences, about 94% seen once; the top ten hold 0.15% to 0.2%. The chain combines TRBV30 with TRBJ1-2; maybe TRBD1 (5 bases). The source is a human donor with Susac syndrome. The material sequenced was CD4+ T cells from PBMCs. The CDR3 DNA sequence: TGTGCCTGGAGTGTACTTGCCAGGGTAGTCGATGGCTACACCTTC. Translation: CAWSVLARVVDGYTF.